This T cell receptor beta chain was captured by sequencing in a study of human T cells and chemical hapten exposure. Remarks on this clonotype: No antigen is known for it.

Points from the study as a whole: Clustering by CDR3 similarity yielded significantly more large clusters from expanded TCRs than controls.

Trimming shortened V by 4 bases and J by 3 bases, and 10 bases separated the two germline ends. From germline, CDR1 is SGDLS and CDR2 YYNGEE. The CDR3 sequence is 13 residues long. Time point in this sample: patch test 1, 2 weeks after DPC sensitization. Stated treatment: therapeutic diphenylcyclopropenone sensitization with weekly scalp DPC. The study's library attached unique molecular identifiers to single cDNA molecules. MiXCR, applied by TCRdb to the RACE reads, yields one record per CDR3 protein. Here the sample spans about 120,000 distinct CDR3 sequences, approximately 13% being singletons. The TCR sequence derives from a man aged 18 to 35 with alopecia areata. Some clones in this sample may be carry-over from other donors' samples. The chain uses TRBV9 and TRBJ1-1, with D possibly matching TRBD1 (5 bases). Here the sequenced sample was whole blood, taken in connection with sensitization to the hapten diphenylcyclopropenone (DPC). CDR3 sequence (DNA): TGTGCCAGCAGCCTTACAGGCTACACTGAAGCTTTCTTT. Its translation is CASSLTGYTEAFF.